The entry that follows covers one T cell receptor (beta chain) sequence. This clone was observed a few times. The antigen this receptor binds is unknown. It has no much larger one-base neighbor in the sample; base qualities were not kept. This record belongs to a study of cytomegalovirus exposure and HLA in healthy donors (dated by TCRdb to 2016 to 2017). Concerning the study at large: In an earlier analysis of under 750 of the donors, about 270 Gb of sequence data and some 100 million unique TCR beta sequences from roughly 190 million T cells were reported. An early release that covered fewer than 800 HLA-typed donors contained approximately 290 gigabases of sequencing data and tens of millions of unique TCR sequences. Of the roughly 400 genotyped donors, 65% to 90% fell in the genetic ancestry cluster associated with self-reported Caucasian donors. The study was designed to test whether signatures of past pathogen exposure could be identified by cataloging public T cell receptors. Using immunosequencing, the study profiled T cell repertoires from about 610 subjects and related those repertoires to cytomegalovirus serostatus. Besides the first cohort of 666 subjects, a separate validation cohort made up of 90 to 150 different subjects was used. The study combined high-throughput TCR immunosequencing, statistical association of individual TCRs with disease status, and machine learning to predict cytomegalovirus infection status. A later analysis re-analyzed previously published TCR beta repertoires from approximately 700 donors and added high-resolution HLA genotyping to study TCR occurrence patterns. Rather than using new phenotypic data, the later analysis identified candidate immune exposures from TCR beta sequences and from how often those sequences occurred across donors. In an earlier analysis of more than 550 of the donors, high-throughput TCR beta sequencing was used to judge whether each TCR beta V gene segment behaved as functional or pseudogenic. Donor age, sex, ethnicity and CMV serostatus were compiled alongside the repertoire data. Genome-wide SNP genotypes for about 55% of the roughly 670 donors were used in a later genetic analysis, which treated that subset as a discovery cohort. Every repertoire in the discovery cohort had been generated on one and the same sequencing platform. Class I and class II HLA loci were covered by the typing at four-digit resolution. Typing coverage varied by locus: 629-630 donors for A, B, C, DRB1 and DQB1; under 550 for DQA1; about 590 for DPA1; approximately 450 for DPB1. Five DR-DQ haplotypes were treated as single units for association and clustering because of strong linkage in the cohort. On average, over 200,000 unique TCR beta nucleotide sequences were sequenced per donor among about 400 genotyped donors of the cohort, with roughly 18% of those sequences being non-productive. General study outcomes and caveats: The authors suggested that the approach could potentially be extended to other disease states and immunological phenotypes. For the cohort, immune exposure information was limited to CMV serostatus. In a later genetic analysis, a missense DCLRE1C variant was associated with V-gene and J-gene trimming of TCR beta chains, and the association was replicated in an independent cohort. An earlier analysis of approximately 540 of the donors showed that most TCR beta V segments appeared in productive rearrangements either about 87% or about 30% of the time, which broadly matched IMGT annotations. The classifier was reported to diagnose cytomegalovirus status with high specificity and sensitivity in both the original and validation cohorts. Several of the top co-occurrence clusters appeared to be linked to parvovirus B19, influenza, CMV and Epstein-Barr virus, according to a later analysis. Most TCR sequences were seen in very few donors, while some public TCRs were found in many individuals. In vitro tests confirmed that a few of the cytomegalovirus-associated TCR beta chains recognize cytomegalovirus antigens. Sequencing depth was assumed to be roughly uniform across donors in the presence/absence analyses, though that assumption may not hold. According to a later analysis, most CMV-associated TCR beta chains appeared to be HLA-restricted, and the HLA associations seemed to be driven largely by CMV exposure. Correlated functional status among segregating V segments might reflect linkage disequilibrium, but an unknown experimental factor could not be ruled out. Because some donors lacked HLA typing at each locus, the association tests relied only on the typed subset. A cluster of highly shared sequence variants was judged likely to represent a technical artifact of the sequencing pipeline. A further reported finding was that TCR beta sequences accurately predicted the HLA-A and HLA-B alleles for most subjects in the first cohort. This cohort had only TCR beta chains sequenced, and the lack of alpha or paired-chain data limited which features could be detected. The study gave a list of 150 to 200 TCR beta chains associated with cytomegalovirus. At a false discovery rate of 0.05, a later analysis linked some 17,000 TCR beta sequences to specific HLA alleles. Some IMGT-functional V segments, including TRBV6-2 and TRBV6-3, could not be told apart with the 87-base-pair reads, so those segments were excluded. In a later genetic analysis, fewer N-insertions in productive TCRs were reported among donors in an Asian-associated ancestry cluster than the roughly 710-donor mean. Assigning TCR associations to individual alleles was difficult when HLA alleles, especially DR and DQ, strongly co-occurred. Because counts were too low, about 15 rarely observed V segments, including chromosome 9 orphons, were left out of the earlier analysis of about 500 of the donors. In a later analysis, HLA-associated TCR beta chains showed more clonal expansion and lower generation probabilities than non-associated chains that were equally common. In a later analysis, the rate of TCR association differed among HLA loci, with DRB1 alleles having the most associated TCRs and HLA-C alleles having the fewest.

The cohort consisted of 650 to 850 healthy bone marrow donors. Cohort members were all nominally healthy when sampled, although unrecorded immune exposures were likely present. The donor tested CMV seropositive and was one of the 289 seropositive cohort members. Each donor provided a peripheral blood sample, and peripheral blood mononuclear cells were used for TCR beta sequencing. Genomic DNA was extracted from the blood cell samples with the Qiagen DNeasy Blood Extraction Kit. The CDR3 measures 15 amino acids from cysteine to phenylalanine. Only the CDR3 part of the read is kept: 45 bases, read in frame from the first base. From a lookup of the germline V gene (reference sequence), CDR1 and CDR2 are LNHDA and SQIVND. V is trimmed back by 5 bases and J by 2 bases, and the junction contains 5 bases that no gene match accounts for. The library relied on the immunoSEQ multiplex PCR assay. For the multiplex PCR, a mixture combining 60 forward primers for TCR Vbeta segments and 13 reverse primers for TCR Jbeta segments was used. A multiplex PCR assay on genomic DNA amplified the CDR3 region of rearranged TCR beta genes. The amplified TCR beta libraries were sequenced on the Illumina HiSeq System as 87-base-pair reads. Concerning the study's data processing: A later analysis counted around 72 million unique TCR beta chains across the 690 or so repertoires, and some 11 million of these chains were shared by at least two donors. Raw reads were error-corrected and collapsed into unique sequences with a nearest-neighbor algorithm that merged closely related sequences to remove PCR and sequencing errors. V, D and J gene segments were assigned by aligning CDR3 sequences to IMGT reference sequences. Each retained sequence needed at least a six-nucleotide match to both a V gene segment and a J gene segment. Rearrangements were classified as productive when the CDR3 lacked stop codons and remained in frame with V and J, and all other rearrangements were classified as non-productive. CDR3 was defined by IMGT convention, running from the second conserved V-encoded cysteine to the conserved J-encoded phenylalanine. The earlier analysis of approximately 500 of the donors excluded sequences that lacked an unambiguous match to a single V gene segment. An earlier analysis of under 750 of the donors called V segments functional above 56.7% productive rearrangements and segregating when the between-donor standard deviation exceeded 5%. A statistical classification framework was developed to diagnose cytomegalovirus status using the catalog of TCR beta chain sequences. V and J gene assignment, in a later analysis, came from comparing TCR nucleotide sequences with IMGT/GENE-DB human TR gene sequences. Using the TCRdist pipeline, a later analysis assigned CDR3 sequences along with most-parsimonious VDJ recombination scenarios. In a later analysis, each TCR beta chain was defined by its CDR3 amino acid sequence together with its V-gene family, and reads without a unique V-gene family were excluded. A later analysis removed 592 highly shared, low-generation-probability nucleotide sequences to deal with suspected cross-contamination and a sequencing artifact. In a later analysis, a clonal expansion index was calculated for each public chain from normalized within-repertoire ranks of inferred template counts. In a later analysis, generation probabilities were computed using a VDJ recombination model fitted to out-of-frame rearrangements, and the results were checked against IGoR. Hypergeometric tests were used in a later analysis to score TCR-TCR, TCR-HLA and TCR-CMV co-occurrence, with a repertoire-size bias correction applied to the TCR pairs. False discovery rates were estimated in a later analysis by permuting HLA or CMV assignments 20 times. In a later analysis, co-occurring TCRs were grouped using DBSCAN, and TCRdist sequence similarity was added for clustering within HLA-allele-positive subsets. Repertoires with fewer than 30,000 or more than 120,000 public chains were left out of co-occurrence clustering, as were about 5 repertoires with anomalous nucleotide sharing. This is the immuneACCESS table as TCRdb keeps it, with only in-frame sequences that have V and J called. A part of the clones is gone; compared with another copy, unresolved V genes explain less than half, and the rest is unexplained. That table gives V, J and clone size, and the DNA gave D and trimming. The sample table contains 250,000 or so clones; only one count was recorded for approximately 81% of them. The leading ten clones occupy around 8.6% of the sample.

The receptor comes from a woman aged 60 to 75 in good health and CMV-seropositive. The chain is encoded by TRBV19 joined to TRBJ2-7, and TRBD2 aligns with 11 junction nucleotides. What was sequenced was PBMCs. The CDR3 corresponds to CASSPTSGDPYEQYF. The nucleotide sequence is given as TGTGCCAGTAGTCCGACTAGCGGGGATCCCTACGAGCAGTACTTC.